One and the same sample provided the 15 T cell receptor beta chains below, sequenced in a study of T cell repertoires in cytomegalovirus infection (dated by TCRdb to between 2019 and 2020). Their antigens remain unidentified. These reads were obtained on an Illumina HiSeq 1500. The public reads were quality trimmed at Q25 with fastp and then assembled into clones with MiXCR by TCRdb, keeping productive beta chains. Every distinct CDR3 protein forms one entry, paired with its most common genes and DNA. Recorded for this sample are about 340,000 distinct CDR3 sequences; about 27% of them occurred a single time. The leading ten clones occupy 15% to 20% of the sample. The sample's treatment or condition, from its label and the paper: in vitro stimulation with specific CMV peptide epitopes to enrich CMV-specific T cells. The sequenced sample was cultured PBMCs, obtained from culture after CMV antigen stimulation. The receptors here all came from a human donor in good health (CMV status not recorded). Some clones in this sample may be carry-over from other donors' samples.

This clonotype was seen a handful of times. The CDR3 here is CASSPSNVNTEAFF. CDR3 bases: TGTGCCAGCAGCCCCTCTAACGTAAACACTGAAGCTTTCTTT. The V call is TRBV7-3, the J call TRBJ1-1; D call uncertain. This CDR3 is 14 amino acids long. In germline, CDR1 is SGHTA, CDR2 FQGTGA. The V gene lost 5 bases and the J gene lost 2 bases, with 12 bases spanning the gap. Looking up the rest from reference TRBV7-3 and TRBJ1-1 gives the full variable domain: GAGVSQTPSNKVTEKGKYVELRCDPISGHTALYWYRQSLGQGPEFLIYFQGTGAADDSGLPNDRFFAVRPEGSVSTLKIQRTERGDSAVYLCASSPSNVNTEAFFGQGTRLTVV.

This chain uses TRBV11-2 with TRBJ2-1; 10 nucleotides align to TRBD2. V was clipped by 5 bases and J by 5 bases; unmatched bases: 9. Germline CDR1 and CDR2: SGHAT and FQNNGV. The CDR3 is made up of 16 amino acids. CDR3 amino acids: CASSRASGSLNNEQFF. The DNA for the CDR3 is TGTGCCAGCAGCAGGGCTAGCGGGAGCCTTAACAATGAGCAGTTCTTC.

Many counts were recorded for this clonotype. The chain employs TRBV7-8 and TRBJ1-1, with a weak D call TRBD1 (5 bases). Trimming stripped 7 bases from V and 0 bases from J, with 18 bases between. This CDR3 contains 16 residues. Germline CDR1 SGHVS, CDR2 FQNEAQ. This CDR3 is CASKVGALYVNTEAFF. CDR3 sequence (DNA): TGTGCCAGCAAGGTTGGGGCCCTTTACGTGAACACTGAAGCTTTCTTT.

The rearrangement joins TRBV20-1 to TRBJ1-2; 10 bases fit TRBD1. CDR1 and CDR2 from the germline V gene are DFQATT and SNEGSKA (reference sequence). The CDR3 sequence is 14 residues long. The J segment lost 8 bases and the V segment lost 5 bases, leaving 11 bases of the junction unmatched. The CDR3 reads CSAPLRQGAEGYTF. CDR3 DNA sequence: TGCAGTGCTCCCCTTCGACAGGGGGCAGAGGGCTACACCTTC.

The chain is built from TRBV7-2 and TRBJ1-2; possible D gene TRBD1, 6 bases. The CDR3 runs 14 residues. CDR1 and CDR2 from the germline V gene are SGHTA and FQGNSA. Trimming took 1 base from V and 6 from J, leaving 12 bases between them. CDR3: CASSLVAAGDGYTF. The CDR3 DNA reads TGTGCCAGCAGCTTAGTGGCCGCAGGGGATGGCTACACCTTC.

The V and J genes are TRBV7-9 and TRBJ2-7; TRBD1 aligns across 8 bases. Germline V gene data show CDR1 as SEHNR and CDR2 as FQNEAQ (reference sequence). After removal of 5 bases from V and 5 bases from J, the junction contained 11 bases not matched to a gene. The CDR3 spans 15 residues. The CDR3 spells CASSRSQGAAHEQYF. The CDR3 bases are TGTGCCAGCAGCCGATCTCAGGGGGCAGCCCACGAGCAGTACTTC.

The rearrangement uses TRBV24-1 and TRBJ2-5; TRBD2 agrees at 8 bases. After removal of 7 bases from V and 1 base from J, the junction contained 10 bases not matched to a gene. Germline-derived CDR1 and CDR2 are KGHDR and SFDVKD. CDR3 length equals 16 residues. The CDR3 region has the DNA TGTGCCACCAGCCCGGGGGGGCTAGCGGTCCAAGAGACCCAGTACTTC. Its protein product is CATSPGGLAVQETQYF.

V usage is TRBV6-7 and J usage is TRBJ2-2; D perhaps matches TRBD1 (6 bases). TRBV6-7 is reported as an ORF; its role is uncertain. V lost 1 base and J lost 3, with 9 bases in between. This CDR3 is built from 15 residues. The CDR3 DNA is TGTGCCAGCAGTTACTGGGACACCTACACCGGGGAGCTGTTTTTT. Translated: CASSYWDTYTGELFF.

This clonotype was seen a handful of times. CDR3 region: CASSLPQGSFYEQYF. The DNA for the CDR3 is TGTGCCAGCAGCTTACCGCAGGGGAGCTTCTACGAGCAGTACTTC. The chain carries TRBV11-2 and TRBJ2-7, with D possibly matching TRBD1 (6 bases). Trimming shortened V by 2 bases and J by 3 bases, and 14 bases separated the two germline ends. Looked up from germline, CDR1 is SGHAT and CDR2 is FQNNGV. The CDR3 length is 15 residues.

This chain links TRBV19 with TRBJ2-7, with 9 positions matching TRBD1. This CDR3 spans 15 amino acids. The junction had 8 bases not matched to a gene; V was cut back by 6 bases and J by 2 bases. Germline lookup yields CDR1 LNHDA and CDR2 SQIVND (reference sequence). CDR3 residues: CASSLGQGRPYEQYF. The CDR3 bases are TGTGCCAGTAGCCTCGGACAGGGGCGACCCTACGAGCAGTACTTC.

The chain is built from TRBV4-2 and TRBJ2-1, with 8 bases lining up with TRBD1. In germline, CDR1 is LGHNA, CDR2 YNFKEQ. After removal of 0 bases from V and 7 bases from J, the junction contained 5 bases not matched to a gene. The CDR3 is 15 amino acids. In DNA, the CDR3 is TGTGCCAGCAGCCAAGAGGGCAGGGGGCATAATGAGCAGTTCTTC. This sequence encodes CASSQEGRGHNEQFF.

This clonotype has a count of ten or more. The gene calls are TRBV7-2 and TRBJ1-3; 8 nucleotides agree with TRBD1. CDR1 and CDR2 from the germline V gene are SGHTA and FQGNSA. Germline trimming cut 5 bases from V and 0 bases from J; bases unmatched to any gene: 6. The CDR3 covers 16 residues. The DNA for the CDR3 is TGTGCCAGCAGCCTACAGGGGGGACTCTCTGGAAACACCATATATTTT. This gives the protein CASSLQGGLSGNTIYF.

The V gene is TRBV5-4, the J gene TRBJ2-3; the D is unclear. CDR1 is SGHNT and CDR2 is YYREEE in the germline V gene (reference sequence). The CDR3 is 15 amino acids. V shed 1 base and J shed 0 bases, with 9 bases lying between them. CDR3 nucleotides: TGTGCCAGCAGCTTGACAGTGACTAGCACAGATACGCAGTATTTT. This translates into CASSLTVTSTDTQYF.

The chain couples TRBV7-3 to TRBJ2-3; 7 nucleotides line up with TRBD1. Per germline, CDR1 SGHTA and CDR2 FQGTGA. The CDR3 has 15 residues. J was trimmed by 4 bases and V by 0 bases; bases with no gene match: 4. CDR3 nucleotides: TGTGCCAGCAGCTTAACAGGGGGCGCATCAGATACGCAGTATTTT. Amino acids: CASSLTGGASDTQYF.

The sample holds one count of this clonotype. The CDR3 region is CAIKGDSYNSPLHF. The CDR3 region has the DNA TGTGCCATCAAGGGGGACTCCTATAATTCACCCCTCCACTTT. V and J are TRBV10-3 and TRBJ1-6; possible D gene TRBD1, 6 bases. The germline gives CDR1 ENHRY, CDR2 SYGVKD. The CDR3 has 14 amino acids. Deletions cut 7 bases from V and 0 bases from J, with 7 bases between.